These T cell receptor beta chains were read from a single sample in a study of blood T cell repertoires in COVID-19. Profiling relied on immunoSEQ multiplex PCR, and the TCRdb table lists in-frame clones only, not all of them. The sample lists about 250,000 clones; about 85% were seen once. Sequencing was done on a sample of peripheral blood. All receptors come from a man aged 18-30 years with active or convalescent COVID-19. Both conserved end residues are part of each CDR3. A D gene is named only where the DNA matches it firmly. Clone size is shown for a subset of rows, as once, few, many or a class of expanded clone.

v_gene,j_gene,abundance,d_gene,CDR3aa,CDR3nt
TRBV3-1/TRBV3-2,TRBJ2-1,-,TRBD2,CASTASGESYNEQFF,TGTGCCAGCACCGCTAGCGGGGAGTCCTACAATGAGCAGTTCTTC
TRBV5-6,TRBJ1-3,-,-,CASSLGLQTGNTIYF,TGTGCCAGCAGCTTGGGGTTACAGACTGGAAACACCATATATTTT
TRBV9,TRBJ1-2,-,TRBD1,CASSTNRGRNYGYTF,TGTGCCAGCAGCACGAACAGGGGACGGAACTATGGCTACACCTTC
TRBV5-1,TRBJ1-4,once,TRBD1,CASSLTGVGEKLFF,TGCGCCAGCAGCTTGACAGGGGTAGGGGAAAAACTGTTTTTT
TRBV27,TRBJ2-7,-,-,CASSLLGGVSNEQYF,TGTGCCAGCAGCCTGCTAGGGGGAGTTTCCAACGAGCAGTACTTC
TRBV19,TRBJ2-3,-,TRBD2,CASNGRAGGPLDTQYF,TGTGCCAGTAACGGGCGAGCGGGAGGGCCCCTAGATACGCAGTATTTT
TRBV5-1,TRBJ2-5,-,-,CASSLEGRGQETQYF,TGCGCCAGCAGCTTGGAGGGACGGGGGCAAGAGACCCAGTACTTC
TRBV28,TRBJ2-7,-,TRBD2,CASSLSGSLSNEQYF,TGTGCCAGCAGTTTGAGCGGGAGTTTGTCTAACGAGCAGTACTTC
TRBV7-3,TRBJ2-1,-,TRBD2,CASSPSSGRVDEQFF,TGTGCCAGCAGCCCTTCTAGCGGGAGGGTCGATGAGCAGTTCTTC
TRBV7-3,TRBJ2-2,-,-,CASSPFQGHGELFF,TGTGCCAGCAGCCCTTTTCAGGGGCACGGGGAGCTGTTTTTT
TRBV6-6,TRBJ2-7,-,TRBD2,CASSTPAGGPLGEQYF,TGTGCCAGCAGTACACCAGCGGGAGGGCCTTTGGGGGAGCAGTACTTC
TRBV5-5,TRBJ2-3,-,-,CASSLPSGTDTQYF,TGTGCCAGCAGCTTACCTAGCGGCACAGATACGCAGTATTTT
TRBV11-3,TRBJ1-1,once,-,CASSLGRGTEAFF,TGTGCCAGCAGCTTAGGTCGGGGCACTGAAGCTTTCTTT
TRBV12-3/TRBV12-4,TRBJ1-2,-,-,CASSLRGYGYTF,TGTGCCAGCAGTTTAAGGGGCTATGGCTACACCTTC
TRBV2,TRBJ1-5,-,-,CASSEAPPITRGNQPQHF,TGTGCCAGCAGTGAAGCCCCCCCGATCACTCGGGGCAATCAGCCCCAGCATTTT
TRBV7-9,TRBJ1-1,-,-,CASRSGLGNTEAFF,TGTGCCAGTAGGTCTGGACTCGGAAACACTGAAGCTTTCTTT